This passage covers 17 T cell receptor beta chains from one sample sequenced in a study of spatial heterogeneity in lung cancer. Via MiXCR, TCRdb re-called the 5' RACE reads, giving one row per CDR3 protein. The sample has about 7,000 distinct CDR3 sequences, 7.5% to 10% seen once; the top ten hold 45% to 50%. Time point of the sample: sample taken at primary tumor resection. Extraction of whole RNA from tumor, nontumor lung or frozen PBMC preceded unsorted sequencing. The material sequenced was PBMCs, taken at surgery. These receptors were obtained from a male donor with early-stage non-small cell lung cancer.

In its sample, this clonotype was seen a few times. As an off-target read in a library built for alpha chains, this beta chain has a frequency of little significance. The chain recombines TRBV20-1 with TRBJ2-1; no clear D. The CDR3 has 16 amino acids. With 0 bases removed from V and 0 bases from J, the gap between germline ends came to 12 bases. Germline CDR1 and CDR2: DFQATT and SNEGSKA (reference sequence). CDR3 in DNA: TGCAGTGCTAGAGACCTTGACCCTCGCTCCTACAATGAGCAGTTCTTC. Translation gives CSARDLDPRSYNEQFF.

This clonotype came up a few times. This beta chain is a stray read from a library made for alpha chains; its abundance is not meaningful. The V and J genes are TRBV29-1 and TRBJ2-1, with 12 bases fitting TRBD2. CDR3 length: 15 residues. Germline V gene lookup returns CDR1 SQVTM and CDR2 ANQGSEA. V was clipped by 4 bases and J by 0 bases; unmatched bases: 1. The CDR3 sequence is CSVATSGSSYNEQFF. CDR3 DNA: TGCAGCGTTGCGACTAGCGGGAGCTCCTACAATGAGCAGTTCTTC.

This clonotype was observed at least ten times. This beta chain lies outside the target of a library built for alpha chains; its clone size means little. The rearrangement uses TRBV7-9 and TRBJ1-2; D may be TRBD1 (5 bases). V was trimmed by 5 bases and J by 1 base, leaving 20 bases between them. The CDR3 loop spans 17 amino acids. Germline loops: CDR1 SEHNR, CDR2 FQNEAQ (reference sequence). The CDR3 loop reads CASSRGAGSHLNYGYTF. DNA for the CDR3: TGTGCCAGCAGCCGCGGGGCCGGATCGCACCTTAACTATGGCTACACCTTC.

A word on this clonotype: A library made for alpha chains picked up this beta chain off target, so its size means little. The chain uses TRBV27 and TRBJ2-7, with 8 positions matching TRBD1. The germline gives CDR1 MNHEY, CDR2 SMNVEV (reference sequence). J gave up 0 bases and V 4 bases, and 11 bases lay outside the gene matches. The CDR3 is 17 residues long. The DNA for the CDR3 is TGTGCCAGCAGTTGGGACAGGCCAATCGGTCGCTCCTACGAGCAGTACTTC. It encodes CASSWDRPIGRSYEQYF.

This clonotype occurred many times. Within a library made for alpha chains, this beta chain is off target, and its count is uninformative. The chain couples TRBV7-9 to TRBJ2-7, with 8 bases aligning to TRBD1. V trimming: 0 bases; J trimming: 6 bases; junction bases outside the gene matches: 7. CDR1 and CDR2 from the germline V gene are SEHNR and FQNEAQ (reference sequence). The CDR3 runs to 15 residues. The CDR3: CASSLAGAGGSEQYF. The CDR3 nucleotides read TGTGCCAGCAGCTTAGCCGGGGCAGGGGGCTCCGAGCAGTACTTC.

This clonotype was seen many times. This beta chain is an unintended read in a library built for alpha chains; its size means little. The CDR3 sequence: CASSSKRGWYQETQYF. Here the CDR3 DNA reads TGTGCCAGCAGCTCAAAGCGGGGTTGGTACCAAGAGACCCAGTACTTC. This chain connects TRBV7-2 to TRBJ2-5, with 7 bases matching TRBD2. The CDR3 contains 16 residues. CDR1 is SGHTA, CDR2 FQGNSA, per germline. The J segment lost 0 bases and the V segment lost 4 bases, leaving 8 bases of the junction unmatched.

Comments on this clonotype: Since the library was made to target alpha chains, this beta chain is a stray read and its abundance is not meaningful. V and J are TRBV14 and TRBJ1-2; D gene unclear. This CDR3 contains 14 residues. From germline, CDR1 is SGHDN and CDR2 FVKESK. Between the trimmed V and J ends, which lost 4 bases and 6 bases, there was a span of 15 bases. The CDR3 nucleotides read TGTGCCAGCAGCCTCGCCGGGAGGGATGATGGCTACACCTTC. Translating gives CASSLAGRDDGYTF.

This clonotype was seen at least ten times. The library was prepared for alpha chains; this beta chain is a stray read, so its frequency means little. The J gene is TRBJ2-7, the V gene TRBV28; 9 bases match TRBD2. V was clipped by 4 bases and J by 1 base; unmatched bases: 5. Germline lookup yields CDR1 MDHEN and CDR2 SYDVKM. The CDR3 spans 15 residues. The CDR3 sequence: CASSSTSGWSYEQYF. The DNA for the CDR3 is TGTGCCAGCAGTTCAACTAGCGGGTGGTCCTACGAGCAGTACTTC.

This clonotype was detected ten times or more. Found in a library prepared for alpha chains, this beta chain is an off-target read, and its abundance has little meaning. The rearrangement links TRBV30 to TRBJ1-1, with D uncertain. CDR3 length: 12 amino acids. Per the germline V gene, CDR1 is GTSNPN and CDR2 is SVGIG (reference sequence). The V end lost 2 bases, the J end lost 6 bases, and 10 bases lay between the germline ends. The CDR3 coding sequence is TGTGCCTGGAGTAGAAGAAACCCTGAAGCTTTCTTT. This gives the protein CAWSRRNPEAFF.

This clonotype was detected many times. With the library built for alpha chains, this beta chain is off target and its frequency is not meaningful. The chain is built from TRBV18 and TRBJ1-3; 7 nucleotides align to TRBD1. Germline CDR1 and CDR2: KGHSH and LQKENI. CDR3 length: 14 amino acids. V trimming: 3 bases; J trimming: 3 bases; junction bases outside the gene matches: 2. The CDR3 spells CASSPGQIGNTIYF. The CDR3 DNA reads as TGTGCCAGCTCACCGGGACAGATTGGAAACACCATATATTTT.

This clonotype has at least ten counts. This beta chain is a stray sequence in a library constructed for alpha chains; its clone size is not meaningful. This chain uses TRBV7-2 with TRBJ1-3, with D possibly being TRBD1 (5 bases). The CDR3 is 17 residues long. Germline V CDR1 and CDR2: SGHTA, FQGNSA. Trimming removed 5 bases from V and 6 bases from J, with 23 bases in between. CDR3 region: CASSHGGAGTPSNTIYF. CDR3 in DNA: TGTGCCAGCAGCCACGGAGGGGCGGGTACCCCTTCAAACACCATATATTTT.

This clonotype was observed many times. This beta chain turned up in a library designed for alpha chains; as an off-target read, its abundance says little. This chain connects TRBV5-1 to TRBJ2-1; 7 bases align to TRBD2. This CDR3 is 13 amino acids long. Germline V gives CDR1 SGHRS, CDR2 YFSETQ. Trimming cost V 3 bases and J 9 bases; bases outside gene matches: 6. The CDR3 sequence is CASSSTSIVEQFF. CDR3 sequence (DNA): TGCGCCAGCAGCTCGACTAGCATCGTTGAGCAGTTCTTC. The complete variable domain, with remaining parts taken from reference TRBV5-1 and TRBJ2-1, reads KAGVTQTPRYLIKTRGQQVTLSCSPISGHRSVSWYQQTPGQGLQFLFEYFSETQRNKGNFPGRFSGRQFSNSRSEMNVSTLELGDSALYLCASSSTSIVEQFFGPGTRLTVL.

In regard to this clonotype: One base away lies a much larger clone, so this may be a sequencing read error. This beta chain turned up in a library designed for alpha chains; as an off-target read, its abundance says little. This chain connects TRBV9 to TRBJ2-7, with 7 bases matching TRBD1. The V gene end was trimmed by 0 bases and the J gene end by 2 bases; junction bases not matched to a gene: 5. The CDR3 extends over 15 amino acids. Germline CDR1 is SGDLS and CDR2 is YYNGEE. CDR3 DNA sequence: TGTGCCAGCAGCGTAGAGCAGGGGGTCACCTACGAGCAGTACTTC. As protein: CASSVEQGVTYEQYF.

On this clonotype: This beta chain is a stray read from a library made for alpha chains; its abundance is not meaningful. This chain uses TRBV19 with TRBJ2-1; D unresolved. CDR3 length equals 16 residues. Germline lookup yields CDR1 LNHDA and CDR2 SQIVND (reference sequence). V dropped 8 bases and J dropped 0 bases, with 17 bases sitting between them. The CDR3 coding sequence is TGTGCCAGTGCTGGACGAGCAGCGAGCTCCTACAATGAGCAGTTCTTC. Its translation is CASAGRAASSYNEQFF.

This clonotype was detected ten times or more. This beta chain is an unintended read in a library built for alpha chains; its size means little. The chain joins TRBV20-1 to TRBJ2-1; D remains ambiguous. V lost 0 bases, J lost 7 bases, and 10 bases lay in between. Looked up from germline, CDR1 is DFQATT and CDR2 is SNEGSKA (reference sequence). The CDR3 is made up of 13 amino acids. CDR3 amino acids: CSARDLVFNEQFF. The CDR3 DNA follows: TGCAGTGCTAGAGATTTAGTGTTTAATGAGCAGTTCTTC.

As for this clonotype: The junction differs from germline at one of its ends, possibly a read error. A library prepared for alpha chains yielded this beta chain as an off-target read; its size is of little meaning. V is TRBV12-3 or TRBV12-4 and J is TRBJ1-1, with D possibly matching TRBD1 (6 bases). The CDR3 runs to 14 residues. The CDR3 sequence is CASSLGQSNIEAFF. The CDR3 coding sequence is TGTGCCAGCAGTCTCGGACAGTCAAACATTGAAGCTTTCTTT.

As to this clonotype: This beta chain turned up in a library designed for alpha chains; as an off-target read, its abundance says little. This sequence joins TRBV12-3 or TRBV12-4 and TRBJ2-1; 7 positions match TRBD2. The CDR3 covers 16 residues. After removal of 1 base from V and 2 bases from J, the junction contained 5 bases not matched to a gene. The CDR3 DNA follows: TGTGCCAGCAGTTTAGACGGGGGGAACCCCTACAATGAGCAGTTCTTC. Protein sequence: CASSLDGGNPYNEQFF.